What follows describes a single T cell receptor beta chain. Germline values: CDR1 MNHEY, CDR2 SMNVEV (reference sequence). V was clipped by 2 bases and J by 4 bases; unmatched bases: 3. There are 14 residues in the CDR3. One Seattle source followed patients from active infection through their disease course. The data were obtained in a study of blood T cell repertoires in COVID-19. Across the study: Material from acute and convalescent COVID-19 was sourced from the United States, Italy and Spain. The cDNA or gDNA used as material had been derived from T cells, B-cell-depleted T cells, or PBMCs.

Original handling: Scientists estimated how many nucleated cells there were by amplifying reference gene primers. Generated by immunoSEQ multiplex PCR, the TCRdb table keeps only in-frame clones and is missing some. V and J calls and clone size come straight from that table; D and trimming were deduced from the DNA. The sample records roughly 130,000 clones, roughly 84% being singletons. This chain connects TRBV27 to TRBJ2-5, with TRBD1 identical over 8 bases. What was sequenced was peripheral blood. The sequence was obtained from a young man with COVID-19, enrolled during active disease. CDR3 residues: CASSLQGAGETQYF. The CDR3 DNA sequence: TGTGCCAGCAGTTTACAGGGGGCGGGAGAGACCCAGTACTTC.